The text below deals with one TCR beta chain. Primers: 60 Vbeta forward and 13 Jbeta reverse. Original analysis: Around 80 million unique TCR beta chains, approximately 11 million of them shared, were counted by a later analysis. TCRdb keeps only in-frame clones here, not all; method: immunoSEQ multiplex PCR. That table gives V, J and clone size, and the DNA gave D and trimming. The sample has approximately 240,000 clones, roughly 79% seen once. The data stem from a study of cytomegalovirus exposure and HLA in healthy donors. V gave up 3 bases and J gave up 1 base; unmatched junction bases: 2. Germline V gives CDR1 SGDLS, CDR2 YYNGEE. This CDR3 spans 14 amino acids.

The sample was PBMCs. This clonotype was sampled from a middle-aged woman in good health and CMV-seronegative. The rearrangement links TRBV9 to TRBJ2-5, with 8 bases that match TRBD2. CDR3 in amino acids: CASSGSGGQETQYF. The CDR3 bases are TGTGCCAGCAGCGGAAGCGGGGGCCAAGAGACCCAGTACTTC.